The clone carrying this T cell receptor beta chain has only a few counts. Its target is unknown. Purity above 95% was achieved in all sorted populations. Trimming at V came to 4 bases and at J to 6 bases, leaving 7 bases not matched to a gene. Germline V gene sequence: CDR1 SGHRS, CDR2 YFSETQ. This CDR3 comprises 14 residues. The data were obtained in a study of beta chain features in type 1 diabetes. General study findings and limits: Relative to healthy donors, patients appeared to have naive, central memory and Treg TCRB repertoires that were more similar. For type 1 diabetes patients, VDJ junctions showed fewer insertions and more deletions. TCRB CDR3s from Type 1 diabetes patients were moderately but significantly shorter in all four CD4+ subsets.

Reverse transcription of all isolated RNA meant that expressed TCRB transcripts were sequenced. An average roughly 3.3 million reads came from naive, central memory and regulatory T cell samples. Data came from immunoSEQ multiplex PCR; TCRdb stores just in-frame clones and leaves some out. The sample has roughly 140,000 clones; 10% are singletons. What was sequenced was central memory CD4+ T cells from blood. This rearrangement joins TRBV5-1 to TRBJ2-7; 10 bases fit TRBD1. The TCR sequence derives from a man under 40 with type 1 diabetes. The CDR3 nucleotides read TGCGCCAGCAGCCCCGGACAGGGGGGGTCCGAGCAGTACTTC. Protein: CASSPGQGGSEQYF.